This T cell receptor beta chain was sequenced in a study of cytomegalovirus exposure and HLA in healthy donors. Germline V gene data show CDR1 as SQVTM and CDR2 as ANQGSEA. This CDR3 has 14 amino acids. With V trimmed by 4 bases and J by 8 bases, 11 bases remained unmatched. Turning to this clone: Its antigen is still unknown.

Study-level findings and limits: Cytomegalovirus-associated status was assigned to 164 TCR beta chains.

Amplification used 60 Vbeta primers and 13 Jbeta primers. TCRdb's table, derived via immunoSEQ multiplex PCR, lists solely in-frame clones and lacks some. Of approximately 150,000 clones in the sample, more than 80% were seen once. The sample comprised PBMCs. This sequence joins TRBV29-1 and TRBJ2-1; 7 nucleotides match TRBD2. The receptor was isolated from a woman between 40 and 55 years old in good health and CMV-seropositive. CDR3 residues: CSVVREGGYDEQFF. CDR3 DNA: TGCAGCGTTGTCAGAGAGGGAGGGTACGATGAGCAGTTCTTC.